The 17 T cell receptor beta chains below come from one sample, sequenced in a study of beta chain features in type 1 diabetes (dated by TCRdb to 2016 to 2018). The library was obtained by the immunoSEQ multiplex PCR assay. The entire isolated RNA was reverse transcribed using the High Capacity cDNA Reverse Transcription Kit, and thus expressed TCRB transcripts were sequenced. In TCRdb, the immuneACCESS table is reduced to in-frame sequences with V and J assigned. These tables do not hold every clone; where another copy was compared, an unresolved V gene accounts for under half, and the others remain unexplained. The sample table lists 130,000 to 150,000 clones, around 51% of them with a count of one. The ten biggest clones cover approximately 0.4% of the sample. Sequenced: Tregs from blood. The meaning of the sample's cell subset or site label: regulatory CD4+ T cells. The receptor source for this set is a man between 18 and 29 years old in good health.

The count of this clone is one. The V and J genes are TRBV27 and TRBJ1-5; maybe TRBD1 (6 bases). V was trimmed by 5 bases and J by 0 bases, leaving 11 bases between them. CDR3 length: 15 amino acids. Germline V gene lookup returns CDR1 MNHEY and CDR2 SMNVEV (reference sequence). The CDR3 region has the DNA TGTGCCAGCAGTGCCTCACAGGGTAGCAATCAGCCCCAGCATTTT. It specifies CASSASQGSNQPQHF.

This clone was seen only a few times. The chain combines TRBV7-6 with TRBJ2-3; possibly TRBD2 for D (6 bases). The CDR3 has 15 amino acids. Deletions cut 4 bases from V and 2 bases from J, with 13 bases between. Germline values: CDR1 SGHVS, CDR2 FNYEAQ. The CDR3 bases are TGTGCCAGCAGCTCGGGGGTGGCCCTCACAGATACGCAGTATTTT. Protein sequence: CASSSGVALTDTQYF.

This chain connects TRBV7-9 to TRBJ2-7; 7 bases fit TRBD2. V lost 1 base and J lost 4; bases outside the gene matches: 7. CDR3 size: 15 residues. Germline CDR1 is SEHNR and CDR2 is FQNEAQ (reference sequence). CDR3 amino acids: CASSLGTGLLYEQYF. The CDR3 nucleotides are TGTGCCAGCAGCTTAGGTACGGGACTACTGTACGAGCAGTACTTC.

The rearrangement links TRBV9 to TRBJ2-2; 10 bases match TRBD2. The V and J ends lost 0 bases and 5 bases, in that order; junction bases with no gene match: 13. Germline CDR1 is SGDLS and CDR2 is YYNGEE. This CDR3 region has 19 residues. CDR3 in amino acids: CASSVGPSGSVRYTGELFF. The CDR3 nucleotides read TGTGCCAGCAGCGTAGGTCCTAGCGGGAGTGTTCGGTATACCGGGGAGCTGTTTTTT.

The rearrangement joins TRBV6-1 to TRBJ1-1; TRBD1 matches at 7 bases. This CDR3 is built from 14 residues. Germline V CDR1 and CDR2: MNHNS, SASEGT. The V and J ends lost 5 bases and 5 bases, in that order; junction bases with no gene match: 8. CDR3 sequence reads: CASSPHRGRTEAFF. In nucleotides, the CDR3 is TGTGCCAGCAGTCCACACAGGGGACGGACTGAAGCTTTCTTT.

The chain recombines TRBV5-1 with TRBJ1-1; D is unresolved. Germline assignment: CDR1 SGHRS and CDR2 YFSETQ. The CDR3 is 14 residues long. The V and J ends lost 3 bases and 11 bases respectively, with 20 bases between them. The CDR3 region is CASSWERKEGGAFF. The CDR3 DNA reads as TGCGCCAGCAGCTGGGAACGAAAAGAGGGTGGGGCTTTCTTT.

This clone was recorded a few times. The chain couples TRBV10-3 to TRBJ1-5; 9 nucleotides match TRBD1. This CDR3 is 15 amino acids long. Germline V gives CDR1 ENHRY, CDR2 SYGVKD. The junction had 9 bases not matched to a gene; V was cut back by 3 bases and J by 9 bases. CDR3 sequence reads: CAISDRGQGQGPQHF. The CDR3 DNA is TGTGCCATCAGTGACCGGGGACAGGGCCAAGGGCCCCAGCATTTT.

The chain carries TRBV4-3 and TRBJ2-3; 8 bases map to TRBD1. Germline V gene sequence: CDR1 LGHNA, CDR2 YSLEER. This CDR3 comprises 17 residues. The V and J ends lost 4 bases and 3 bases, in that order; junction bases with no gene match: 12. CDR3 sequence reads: CASSPLGRTGKTDTQYF. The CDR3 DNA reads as TGCGCCAGCAGCCCGTTGGGGCGGACAGGGAAGACAGATACGCAGTATTTT.

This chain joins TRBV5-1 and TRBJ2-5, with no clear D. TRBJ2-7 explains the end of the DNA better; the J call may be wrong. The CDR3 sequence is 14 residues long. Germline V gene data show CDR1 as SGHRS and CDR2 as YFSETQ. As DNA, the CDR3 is TGCGCCAGCAGCTTGATCCTGGGTGACTACGAGCAGTACTTC. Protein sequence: CASSLILGDYEQYF.

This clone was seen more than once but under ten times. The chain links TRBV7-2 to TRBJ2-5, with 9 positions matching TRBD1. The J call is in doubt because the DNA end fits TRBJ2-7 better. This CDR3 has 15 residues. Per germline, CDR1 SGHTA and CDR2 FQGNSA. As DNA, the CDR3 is TGTGCCAGCAGCTTATGGGGACAGGGACTGTCCGAGCAGTACTTC. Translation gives CASSLWGQGLSEQYF.

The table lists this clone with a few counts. This chain's CDR3 is CASSPGTPDTQYF. CDR3 bases: TGCGCCAGCAGCCCCGGGACTCCAGATACGCAGTATTTT. This sequence joins TRBV5-1 and TRBJ2-3; maybe TRBD2 (6 bases). Per germline, CDR1 SGHRS and CDR2 YFSETQ. With 4 bases removed from V and 4 bases from J, the gap between germline ends came to 10 bases. There are 13 residues in the CDR3.

The CDR3 region is CATRKGALDTGELFF. In nucleotides, the CDR3 is TGTGCCACCAGGAAGGGGGCCCTCGACACCGGGGAGCTGTTTTTT. The chain combines TRBV6-1 with TRBJ2-2; 7 positions agree with TRBD1. Germline loops: CDR1 MNHNS, CDR2 SASEGT. This CDR3 is 15 amino acids long. J gave up 3 bases and V 10 bases, and 11 bases lay outside the gene matches.

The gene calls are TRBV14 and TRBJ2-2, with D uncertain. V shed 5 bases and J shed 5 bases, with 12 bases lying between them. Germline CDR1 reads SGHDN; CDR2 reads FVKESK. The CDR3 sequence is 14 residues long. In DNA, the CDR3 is TGTGCCAGCAGCAGAAACGTAGTTACCGGGGAGCTGTTTTTT. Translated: CASSRNVVTGELFF. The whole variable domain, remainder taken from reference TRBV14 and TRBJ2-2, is EAGVTQFPSHSVIEKGQTVTLRCDPISGHDNLYWYRRVMGKEIKFLLHFVKESKQDESGMPNNRFLAERTGGTYSTLKVQPAELEDSGVYFCASSRNVVTGELFFGEGSRLTVL.

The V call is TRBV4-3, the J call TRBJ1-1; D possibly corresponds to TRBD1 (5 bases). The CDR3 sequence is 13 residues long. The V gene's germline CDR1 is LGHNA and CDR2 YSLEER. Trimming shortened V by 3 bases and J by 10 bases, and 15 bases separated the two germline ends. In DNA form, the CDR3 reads TGCGCCAGCAGCCAGGTCCAGGGTGTGGGAGCTTTCTTT. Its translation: CASSQVQGVGAFF.

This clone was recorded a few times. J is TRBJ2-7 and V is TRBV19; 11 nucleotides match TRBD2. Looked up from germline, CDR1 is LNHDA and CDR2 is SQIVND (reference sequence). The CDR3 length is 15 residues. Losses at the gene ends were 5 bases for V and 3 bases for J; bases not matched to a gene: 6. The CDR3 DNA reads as TGTGCCAGTAGTCCCTGGGGACTAGCGGTCTACGAGCAGTACTTC. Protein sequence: CASSPWGLAVYEQYF.

DNA for the CDR3: TGTGCCAGTAGCCTAGGGGGCCAGGTCGTCTATGGCTACACCTTC. This codes for CASSLGGQVVYGYTF. The V call is TRBV19, the J call TRBJ1-2, with TRBD1 matching 7 bases. CDR1 is LNHDA and CDR2 is SQIVND in the germline V gene (reference sequence). The V and J ends lost 6 bases and 4 bases, in that order; junction bases with no gene match: 11. The CDR3 consists of 15 residues.

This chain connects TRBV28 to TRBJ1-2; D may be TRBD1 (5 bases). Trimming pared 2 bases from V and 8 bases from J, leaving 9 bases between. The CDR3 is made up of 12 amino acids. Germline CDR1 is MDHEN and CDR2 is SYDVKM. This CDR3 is CASSLTTVGYTF. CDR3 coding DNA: TGTGCCAGCAGTTTAACGACAGTGGGCTACACCTTC.